This TCR beta chain appears in the sequencing data of a study of blood T cells in healthy people across ages. The CDR3 extends over 16 amino acids. The germline CDR1 and CDR2 sequences are MNHNY and SVGAGI (reference sequence). Trimming shortened V by 5 bases and J by 5 bases, and 19 bases separated the two germline ends. A sample-barcoded 5' primer and a J-beta primer mix were used in a second PCR of roughly 6 to 11 cycles. MiXCR was run by TCRdb on the 5' RACE reads, yielding one entry per CDR3 protein. The table shows 800,000 or so distinct CDR3 sequences, with just under 25% occurring only once. This sample also belongs to another study, concerning T cells of mothers and their children. That publication notes: RNA was extracted, and all of it went into cDNA synthesis at roughly 1.4 ug per 15 ul.

The receptor was derived from a boy under 18 in good health. The rearrangement joins TRBV6-6 to TRBJ1-5; D perhaps matches TRBD1 (6 bases). Sequencing was done on a sample of blood. Here the CDR3 reads CASSPRGRREDQPQHF. CDR3 nucleotides: TGTGCCAGCAGTCCACGGGGGCGCAGGGAAGATCAGCCCCAGCATTTT.